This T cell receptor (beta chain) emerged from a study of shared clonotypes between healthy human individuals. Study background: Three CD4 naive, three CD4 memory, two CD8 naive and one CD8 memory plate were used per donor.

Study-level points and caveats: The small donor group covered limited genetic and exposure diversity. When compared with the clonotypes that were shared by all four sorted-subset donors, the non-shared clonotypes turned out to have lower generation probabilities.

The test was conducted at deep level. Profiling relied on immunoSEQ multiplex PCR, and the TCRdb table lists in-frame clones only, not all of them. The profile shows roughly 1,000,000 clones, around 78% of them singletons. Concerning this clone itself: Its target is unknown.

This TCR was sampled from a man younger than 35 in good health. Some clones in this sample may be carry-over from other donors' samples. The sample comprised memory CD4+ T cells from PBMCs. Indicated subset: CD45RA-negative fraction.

The CDR3 sequence: CASSHTDSNSGNTIYF. The CDR3 bases are TGTGCCAGCAGCCATACGGACTCCAACTCTGGAAACACCATATATTTT. The chain couples TRBV11-2 to TRBJ1-3; no definite D call. CDR1 is SGHAT and CDR2 is FQNNGV in the germline V gene. The CDR3 covers 16 residues. V lost 5 bases and J lost 0, with 14 bases in between.